The 2 T cell receptor beta chains given below trace back to one sample, sequenced in a study of T cells after yellow fever vaccination. Each CDR3 protein gets one entry after TCRdb re-called the 5' RACE reads with MiXCR. The table shows under 500,000 distinct CDR3 sequences, with over 15% occurring only once. The sequencing here drew on PBMCs, taken before the yellow fever booster vaccination. These receptors all stem from a man aged 18 to 29 who received the YFV17D yellow fever vaccine.

The chain is built from TRBV10-3 and TRBJ2-1, with D perhaps given as TRBD1 or TRBD2 (6 bases each). The germline V and J ends were trimmed by 9 bases and 6 bases, with 15 bases remaining between them. There are 13 residues in the CDR3. CDR1 and CDR2 (germline): ENHRY, SYGVKD. CDR3 protein: CAMSAGHPNEQFF. The CDR3, as DNA: TGTGCCATGAGCGCGGGACACCCCAATGAGCAGTTCTTC.

The rearrangement joins TRBV5-1 to TRBJ2-7; 9 nucleotides agree with TRBD1. In germline, CDR1 is SGHRS, CDR2 YFSETQ. Germline trimming cut 4 bases from V and 5 bases from J; bases unmatched to any gene: 7. The CDR3 has 14 amino acids. The CDR3 region is CASSKPGQGDEQYF. The CDR3 DNA reads as TGCGCCAGCAGCAAACCGGGACAGGGTGACGAGCAGTACTTC.